The T cell receptor beta chain under discussion was sequenced for a study of blood T cell repertoires in COVID-19. Looking at the study overall: Samples came from the United States, Italy and Spain, spanning acute and convalescent COVID-19. From T cells, B-cell-depleted T cells, or PBMCs came the material, which was cDNA or gDNA.

Original data processing: Quantification of nucleated cells was approximated via reference gene primer amplification. Here immunoSEQ multiplex PCR was the method, and the copy in TCRdb shows in-frame clones only, minus some. V and J calls and clone size are given by that table; D and trimming were obtained from the DNA. The profile shows nearly 350,000 clones, around 91% of them singletons. J was trimmed by 2 bases and V by 4 bases; bases with no gene match: 5. Germline V gene lookup returns CDR1 MNHNY and CDR2 SVGAGI (reference sequence). This CDR3 contains 15 residues. V is TRBV6-6 and J is TRBJ2-1; TRBD1 matches at 7 bases. Sequencing was performed on peripheral blood. The TCR sequence derives from a woman in her late teens or twenties who had recovered from COVID-19. Here the CDR3 reads CASSSGTVTYNEQFF. The CDR3 nucleotides are TGTGCCAGCAGTTCAGGGACAGTTACCTACAATGAGCAGTTCTTC.